What follows are 19 T cell receptor beta chains derived from one specimen sequenced in a study of blood T cells in healthy people across ages. A second PCR of roughly 7 to 11 cycles used a sample-barcoded 5' primer and a J-beta primer mix. TCRdb reprocessed the 5' RACE reads via MiXCR and lists one record per CDR3 protein. The top ten hold more than 6% of the sample, which has 1.5 million to 2 million distinct CDR3 sequences, roughly 28% seen once. The sample consisted of blood. The origin of the receptors is a woman in her 30s in good health.

Turning to this clonotype: A much larger clone differs from this one at a single base, so this may be a read error. This chain uses TRBV20-1 with TRBJ2-4; D may be TRBD2 (6 bases). Between the trimmed V and J ends, which lost 5 bases and 9 bases, there was a span of 11 bases. The CDR3 has 11 residues. Germline CDR1 is DFQATT and CDR2 is SNEGSKA (reference sequence). The CDR3 loop reads CSALGGTIQYF. The DNA of the CDR3 is TGCAGTGCTCTGGGAGGAACCATTCAGTACTTC.

This clonotype occurred a few times. The chain has TRBV7-2 and TRBJ2-7; TRBD2 might be the D (5 bases). Deletions cut 3 bases from V and 3 bases from J, with 12 bases between. Germline V gene lookup returns CDR1 SGHTA and CDR2 FQGNSA. There are 14 residues in the CDR3. The CDR3 protein is CASSFLMRDYEQYF. DNA of the CDR3: TGTGCCAGCAGCTTCCTCATGAGGGACTACGAGCAGTACTTC.

The V and J genes are TRBV4-1 and TRBJ2-5; TRBD2 agrees at 9 bases. The V gene end was trimmed by 3 bases and the J gene end by 5 bases; junction bases not matched to a gene: 7. This CDR3 contains 15 residues. Germline-derived CDR1 and CDR2 are MGHRA and YSYEKL. The CDR3: CASSHSRLAGETQYF. For the CDR3, the DNA is TGCGCCAGCAGCCACTCCCGGCTAGCGGGGGAGACCCAGTACTTC.

For this clonotype: One end of the junction varies from germline; a read error may be responsible. The chain has TRBV13 and TRBJ2-5, with D possibly being TRBD1 or TRBD2 (5 bases each). Germline-derived CDR1 and CDR2 are PRHDT and FYEKMQ (reference sequence). The CDR3 consists of 14 residues. The CDR3: CASSGGPLQGTQYF. The CDR3 nucleotides read TGTGCCAGCAGCGGGGGACCACTACAAGGGACCCAGTACTTC.

The chain employs TRBV10-3 and TRBJ2-7; 9 bases are shared with TRBD1. Germline V CDR1 and CDR2: ENHRY, SYGVKD. The V gene end was trimmed by 6 bases and the J gene end by 6 bases; junction bases not matched to a gene: 9. The CDR3 loop spans 14 amino acids. In nucleotides, the CDR3 is TGTGCCATCAGCGCTCGGGACAGGGATCCCGAGCAGTACTTC. Protein product: CAISARDRDPEQYF.

The chain links TRBV11-2 to TRBJ2-7; a possible D gene is TRBD1 (6 bases). The CDR3 is made up of 15 amino acids. Germline V CDR1 and CDR2: SGHAT, FQNNGV. V was pared by 5 bases and J by 5 bases, with 19 bases between. CDR3 protein: CASSPRTDSGNEQYF. The CDR3 DNA reads TGTGCCAGCAGCCCAAGGACAGACTCCGGAAACGAGCAGTACTTC.

This clonotype was counted between two and nine times. The genes are TRBV30 and TRBJ1-5, with D possibly being TRBD1 (5 bases). Germline CDR1 GTSNPN, CDR2 SVGIG (reference sequence). The CDR3 runs 13 residues. V dropped 8 bases and J dropped 2 bases, with 13 bases sitting between them. Written as DNA, the CDR3 is TGTGCCGGCTCGCAAGGGGGCAATCAGCCCCAGCATTTT. Its translation is CAGSQGGNQPQHF.

This chain joins TRBV2 and TRBJ2-3, with D unresolved. V gave up 6 bases and J gave up 0 bases, with 10 bases separating them. There are 14 residues in the CDR3. Germline V CDR1 and CDR2: SNHLY, FYNNEI. Written as DNA, the CDR3 is TGTGCCAGCAGGTGGTTGTCTAGCACAGATACGCAGTATTTT. Translating gives CASRWLSSTDTQYF.

This clonotype has at least ten counts. This chain connects TRBV5-5 to TRBJ2-3; D gene uncertain. The V end lost 1 base, the J end lost 6 bases, and 12 bases lay between the germline ends. The CDR3 is 14 residues long. CDR1 is SGHKS, CDR2 YYEKEE, per germline (reference sequence). CDR3 region: CASSLFVVGDTQYF. CDR3 nucleotides: TGTGCCAGCAGCTTGTTCGTGGTCGGGGATACGCAGTATTTT.

This chain connects TRBV20-1 to TRBJ2-7, with a weak D call TRBD2 (5 bases). The CDR3 extends over 13 amino acids. The germline V and J ends were trimmed by 6 bases and 2 bases, with 14 bases remaining between them. Per germline, CDR1 DFQATT and CDR2 SNEGSKA (reference sequence). CDR3 DNA: TGCAGTGCCCCCACCCGGGGTGCCTACGAGCAGTACTTC. This translates into CSAPTRGAYEQYF.

The chain is built from TRBV12-3 or TRBV12-4 and TRBJ2-7; a possible D gene is TRBD2 (5 bases). The CDR3 is made up of 14 amino acids. The germline V and J ends were trimmed by 5 bases and 2 bases, with 13 bases remaining between them. The DNA for the CDR3 is TGTGCCAGCAGTCGGAGGCCGCCTCCCTACGAGCAGTACTTC. Translating it yields CASSRRPPPYEQYF.

In its sample, this clonotype was seen a few times. This chain joins TRBV5-1 and TRBJ2-1; weak D call: TRBD1 (6 bases). Germline V gives CDR1 SGHRS, CDR2 YFSETQ. The CDR3 spans 14 residues. V lost 1 base and J 10 bases, leaving 15 bases between the germline ends. DNA of the CDR3: TGCGCCAGCAGCTTGACAGGGAGCTCCTACGAGCAGTTCTTC. Translated: CASSLTGSSYEQFF.

The chain uses TRBV27 and TRBJ2-7; 9 bases line up with TRBD2. CDR1 and CDR2 (germline): MNHEY, SMNVEV (reference sequence). The junction had 13 bases not matched to a gene; V was cut back by 2 bases and J by 2 bases. CDR3 length: 18 residues. CDR3 loop: CASSLRFPSGTRTYEQYF. The CDR3 nucleotides are TGTGCCAGCAGTTTAAGGTTCCCTAGCGGGACCCGTACCTACGAGCAGTACTTC.

The chain couples TRBV20-1 to TRBJ1-5; weak D call: TRBD1 (6 bases). Germline V gene sequence: CDR1 DFQATT, CDR2 SNEGSKA (reference sequence). This CDR3 has 15 amino acids. The V end was cut by 3 bases, the J end by 3 bases, with 15 bases between. CDR3 protein: CSARIPGGPNQPQHF. The CDR3 nucleotides read TGCAGTGCTAGGATCCCTGGGGGGCCCAATCAGCCCCAGCATTTT.

This clonotype was picked up a small number of times. The rearrangement joins TRBV7-2 to TRBJ2-5, with D maybe TRBD2 (5 bases). Germline CDR1 is SGHTA and CDR2 is FQGNSA. The V gene lost 1 base and the J gene lost 2 bases, with 14 bases spanning the gap. The CDR3 is 16 amino acids. CDR3 sequence: CASSLVQERGQETQYF. The CDR3 DNA reads as TGTGCCAGCAGCTTAGTGCAGGAACGGGGACAAGAGACCCAGTACTTC.

In this sample, this clonotype turned up a few times. The V gene is TRBV10-3, the J gene TRBJ1-5; D ambiguous. The germline V gene has CDR1 ENHRY and CDR2 SYGVKD. V lost 3 bases and J 2 bases, leaving 11 bases between the germline ends. CDR3 length equals 15 residues. The CDR3 reads CAISEFAGGNQPQHF. The CDR3 region has the DNA TGTGCCATCAGTGAATTTGCCGGGGGCAATCAGCCCCAGCATTTT.

As to this clonotype: Sequence at one end of the junction differs from germline and may be a read error. This chain connects TRBV5-1 to TRBJ2-3; 9 bases are a match to TRBD2. CDR1 and CDR2 from the germline V gene are SGHRS and YFSETQ. This CDR3 spans 15 amino acids. This chain's CDR3 is CVSSLASGTSDTQYF. For the CDR3, the DNA is TGCGTCAGCAGCTTGGCTAGCGGGACCTCAGATACGCAGTATTTT.

There are a few counts of this clonotype. J is TRBJ2-3 and V is TRBV3-1; D ambiguous. V was clipped by 4 bases and J by 4 bases, with 15 bases between them. The CDR3 runs to 15 residues. Germline loops: CDR1 LGHDT, CDR2 YNNKEL (reference sequence). The CDR3 nucleotides are TGTGCCAGCAGCCCCCCCGGTCTAAGGTCAGATACGCAGTATTTT. It specifies CASSPPGLRSDTQYF.

This clonotype was picked up a small number of times. This chain joins TRBV6-6 and TRBJ2-1, with D hard to call. The ends were cut back, 0 bases at V and 12 bases at J, with 15 bases in the middle. The CDR3 contains 14 residues. Per germline, CDR1 MNHNY and CDR2 SVGAGI (reference sequence). This CDR3 reads CASSYSSGPYAQFF. DNA for the CDR3: TGTGCCAGCAGTTACTCGTCCGGGCCCTATGCGCAGTTCTTC.